This T cell receptor beta chain originates from a study of T cell changes during pregnancy in multiple sclerosis. Sequencing was performed with immunoSEQ multiplex PCR; in TCRdb, only in-frame clones are kept and a portion is missing. In the table there are approximately 100,000 clones, about 91% of which are singletons. The receptor's source is a female donor in good health, enrolled as a control in a pregnancy study. The input for sequencing was peripheral blood, taken after pregnancy.

In DNA form, the CDR3 reads TGTGCCAGCAGCTTAGCTAGCAGCTCCTACGAGCAGTACTTC. Translated: CASSLASSSYEQYF. The chain employs TRBV7-8 and TRBJ2-7; D gene uncertain. Trimming left V 0 bases short and J 0 bases short, with 6 bases between. The length of the CDR3 is 14 residues. CDR1 and CDR2 from the germline V gene are SGHVS and FQNEAQ.